Described below is a single T cell receptor (beta chain) sequence and its context. Its antigen remains unidentified. The data were taken from a study of cytomegalovirus exposure and HLA in healthy donors. Overall study results and limits: In a later analysis, V- and J-gene trimming of beta chains associated with a DCLRE1C missense variant, replicated independently. Investigators reported approximately 170 TCR beta chains as tied to cytomegalovirus. Several of the most significant clusters appeared linked to common viral pathogens, based on a later analysis. Later analysis revealed greater clonal expansion in HLA-associated TCR beta chains than in equally common others.

60 Vbeta and 13 Jbeta primers were used in PCR. The method was immunoSEQ multiplex PCR; TCRdb's version includes in-frame clones alone and lacks a portion of them. The sample includes under 250,000 clones, about 80% of them seen just once. The V end was cut by 0 bases, the J end by 12 bases, with 9 bases between. The CDR3 contains 12 residues. CDR1 is SGHNT, CDR2 YENEEA, per germline. The rearrangement links TRBV11-3 to TRBJ2-1; weak D call: TRBD2 (5 bases). This receptor was obtained from a woman aged 55-75 years in good health and CMV-seropositive. The sequenced sample consisted of PBMCs. The CDR3 protein is CASSLESEVQFF. DNA for the CDR3: TGTGCCAGCAGCTTAGAGTCGGAGGTGCAGTTCTTC.